The 13 T cell receptor beta chains presented below share a single source sample, sequenced in a study of cytomegalovirus exposure and HLA in healthy donors listed by TCRdb under 2017. The library was prepared using the immunoSEQ multiplex PCR assay. A mixture of 60 forward primers for TCR Vbeta segments and 13 reverse primers for TCR Jbeta segments was used in the multiplex PCR. This immuneACCESS table, as held by TCRdb, lists in-frame sequences with V and J called but not all clones. Of the missing ones, under half trace to an unresolved V gene in checked studies; the others have no known cause. The sample table shows about 120,000 clones, and 60% to 70% are seen once. The ten largest clones capture roughly 9.8% of the sample. Sequenced material: PBMCs. The receptors originated from a woman in her 40s in good health and CMV-seropositive.

Worth noting for this clone: The junction departs from the called germline gene at one end, perhaps through a read error. The chain links TRBV7-9 to TRBJ2-1, with 11 bases fitting TRBD2. Germline assignment: CDR1 SEHNR and CDR2 FQNEAQ (reference sequence). The CDR3 spans 16 residues. The CDR3 bases are TGTTCCAGCAGCATAACTAGCGGGAGCTGGTGGGATGAGCAGTTCTTC. Protein: CSSSITSGSWWDEQFF. Together with reference TRBV7-9 and TRBJ2-1, the CDR3 gives the full variable domain: DTGVSQNPRHKITKRGQNVTFRCDPISEHNRLYWYRQTLGQGPEFLTYFQNEAQLEKSRLLSDRFSAERPKGSFSTLEIQRTEQGDSAMYLCSSSITSGSWWDEQFFGPGTRLTVL.

The rearrangement joins TRBV29-1 to TRBJ1-2; 10 nucleotides agree with TRBD1. The junction had 9 bases not matched to a gene; V was cut back by 7 bases and J by 4 bases. CDR3 length equals 14 residues. CDR1 and CDR2 from the germline V gene are SQVTM and ANQGSEA. The CDR3 nucleotides read TGCAGCGCAACCGGGACAGGGGTCCTCTATGGCTACACCTTC. Translated, it gives CSATGTGVLYGYTF.

The rearrangement links TRBV14 to TRBJ2-4; no definite D call. The CDR3 length is 15 residues. V lost 3 bases to trimming and J lost 0 bases, with 9 bases between them. The germline V gene has CDR1 SGHDN and CDR2 FVKESK. The CDR3 sequence is CASSHGSGAKNIQYF. The CDR3 nucleotides are TGTGCCAGCAGCCACGGATCAGGAGCCAAAAACATTCAGTACTTC.

The J gene is TRBJ2-7, the V gene TRBV5-6; D gene unclear. V was clipped by 0 bases and J by 4 bases, with 8 bases between them. Germline V gene lookup returns CDR1 SGHDT and CDR2 YYEEEE. The CDR3 consists of 13 residues. The CDR3 DNA reads TGTGCCAGCAGCTTGGTAACTACTTACGAGCAGTACTTC. Protein sequence: CASSLVTTYEQYF.

V usage is TRBV6-5 and J usage is TRBJ1-1; 11 bases align to TRBD1. This CDR3 contains 15 residues. Trimming removed 5 bases from V and 9 bases from J; junction bases left unmatched: 11. Germline-derived CDR1 and CDR2 are MNHEY and SVGAGI. In DNA, the CDR3 is TGTGCCAGCAGTGCCCCAAAAGGGACAGGGGGTCAAGCTTTCTTT. Protein sequence: CASSAPKGTGGQAFF.

The V gene is TRBV11-2, the J gene TRBJ2-7; a weak D match, TRBD2 (6 bases). Germline values: CDR1 SGHAT, CDR2 FQNNGV. Trimming took 3 bases from V and 3 from J, leaving 9 bases between them. The CDR3 has 13 amino acids. CDR3 residues: CASSFSGDYEQYF. The CDR3 DNA follows: TGTGCCAGCAGCTTCTCGGGAGACTACGAGCAGTACTTC.

This rearrangement joins TRBV19 to TRBJ1-4, with D possibly TRBD1 on 5 matching bases. The germline V gene has CDR1 LNHDA and CDR2 SQIVND (reference sequence). CDR3 length: 16 amino acids. V was clipped by 5 bases and J by 4 bases, with 17 bases between them. The CDR3 coding sequence is TGTGCCAGTAGTCCTTTGGGCCCAGGGTTTAATGAAAAACTGTTTTTT. Translating it yields CASSPLGPGFNEKLFF.

This clone was detected many times. The chain combines TRBV4-1 with TRBJ1-1, with D possibly being TRBD1 (5 bases). Germline CDR1 is MGHRA and CDR2 is YSYEKL. The CDR3 is 16 residues long. The germline V and J ends were trimmed by 4 bases and 2 bases, with 17 bases remaining between them. CDR3 sequence reads: CASSRVAGGGNTEAFF. The DNA for the CDR3 is TGCGCCAGCAGCCGAGTAGCGGGGGGAGGTAACACTGAAGCTTTCTTT.

The chain carries TRBV27 and TRBJ2-7, with D perhaps TRBD1 (5 bases). Germline V gene sequence: CDR1 MNHEY, CDR2 SMNVEV (reference sequence). The CDR3 loop spans 15 amino acids. The ends were cut back, 5 bases at V and 1 base at J, with 15 bases in the middle. The CDR3 nucleotides are TGTGCCAGCAGTCCCCCATGGACACCTTCCTACGAGCAGTACTTC. Translation: CASSPPWTPSYEQYF.

This clone was detected only once. The chain couples TRBV6-5 to TRBJ2-5; a possible D gene is TRBD2 (6 bases). The ends were cut back, 2 bases at V and 7 bases at J, with 14 bases in the middle. The length of the CDR3 is 14 residues. Germline V lookup: CDR1 MNHEY, CDR2 SVGAGI. CDR3 sequence: CASSYTRTGVTQYF. The CDR3 DNA reads TGTGCCAGCAGTTACACGAGGACGGGAGTGACCCAGTACTTC.

The chain recombines TRBV7-2 with TRBJ1-1, with D unresolved. The CDR3 has 14 residues. Between the trimmed V and J ends, which lost 2 bases and 0 bases, there was a span of 7 bases. Germline values: CDR1 SGHTA, CDR2 FQGNSA. This CDR3 is CASSLPNMNTEAFF. The CDR3 coding sequence is TGTGCCAGCAGCTTACCCAACATGAACACTGAAGCTTTCTTT.

V is TRBV19 and J is TRBJ2-1; no firm D call. Trimming took off 4 bases at V and 0 bases at J, with 13 bases between the two ends. The CDR3 has 16 residues. Germline V CDR1 and CDR2: LNHDA, SQIVND (reference sequence). The DNA of the CDR3 is TGTGCCAGTAGTACCAGAACGACTGGCTCCTACAATGAGCAGTTCTTC. This encodes CASSTRTTGSYNEQFF.

The V gene is TRBV29-1, the J gene TRBJ2-1; 10 bases line up with TRBD1. With 1 base clipped from V and 3 bases from J, the junction kept 0 bases outside the gene matches. CDR1 is SQVTM, CDR2 ANQGSEA, per germline. This CDR3 comprises 14 residues. The chain's CDR3 is CSVEGDRGYNEQFF. CDR3 sequence (DNA): TGCAGCGTTGAAGGGGACAGGGGCTACAATGAGCAGTTCTTC.